Below, 10 T cell receptor beta chains from the same sample are listed, as sequenced in a study of OX40 agonist ivuxolimab in advanced cancers. TCRdb keeps only in-frame clones here, not all; method: immunoSEQ multiplex PCR. The repertoire holds some 16,000 clones, with about 75% as singletons. The starting material was CD4+ or CD8+ T cells sorted from blood, obtained in a trial of the OX40 agonist ivuxolimab. The receptor source for this set is an adult with an advanced solid tumor such as melanoma, head and neck, liver or kidney cancer.

This clone was counted a few times. The CDR3 DNA reads TGCGCCAGCAGCTTGGGTAGCGGGGGTTACGATGAGCAGTTCTTC. Its translation is CASSLGSGGYDEQFF. The gene calls are TRBV5-1 and TRBJ2-1; TRBD2 aligns across 9 bases. Trimming took 0 bases from V and 8 from J; bases not matched to a gene: 6. This CDR3 has 15 amino acids. Looked up from germline, CDR1 is SGHRS and CDR2 is YFSETQ.

This clone occurred once. The chain uses TRBV11-3 and TRBJ1-2; TRBD1 matches 8 bases. The V and J ends lost 3 bases and 0 bases, in that order; junction bases with no gene match: 0. CDR1 and CDR2 from the germline V gene are SGHNT and YENEEA. CDR3 length equals 14 residues. The CDR3 loop reads CASSLTGANYGYTF. CDR3 DNA sequence: TGTGCCAGCAGCTTGACAGGGGCTAACTATGGCTACACCTTC.

This clone was seen once. This chain uses TRBV5-1 with TRBJ2-7; 8 positions agree with TRBD1. The CDR3 is 13 residues long. The V segment lost 7 bases and the J segment 3 bases; nucleotides outside the gene matches: 6. Germline V CDR1 and CDR2: SGHRS, YFSETQ. CDR3 in DNA: TGCGCCAGCCGGGTGGGACAGGACTACGAGCAGTACTTC. It specifies CASRVGQDYEQYF.

The rearrangement links TRBV4-1 to TRBJ1-1; D perhaps matches TRBD1 (6 bases). Germline assignment: CDR1 MGHRA and CDR2 YSYEKL. Trimming took off 4 bases at V and 3 bases at J, with 18 bases between the two ends. This CDR3 region has 16 residues. Here the CDR3 DNA reads TGCGCCAGCAGCCGAATCTACAGGGAAAGGGACACTGAAGCTTTCTTT. As protein: CASSRIYRERDTEAFF.

This chain connects TRBV13 to TRBJ2-7; 10 nucleotides align to TRBD1. This CDR3 has 15 amino acids. Germline loops: CDR1 PRHDT, CDR2 FYEKMQ (reference sequence). Trimming took 1 base from V and 5 from J; bases not matched to a gene: 5. This CDR3 is CASSLADRGPDEQYF. As DNA, the CDR3 is TGTGCCAGCAGCTTAGCTGACAGGGGGCCCGACGAGCAGTACTTC.

This clone has just a few counts. The V gene is TRBV13, the J gene TRBJ2-1; possibly TRBD1 or TRBD2 for D (6 bases each). Germline loops: CDR1 PRHDT, CDR2 FYEKMQ (reference sequence). The CDR3 runs 14 residues. Between the trimmed V and J ends, which lost 1 base and 3 bases, there was a span of 7 bases. The CDR3 DNA follows: TGTGCCAGCAGCTTAGAGGGGGGCTACAATGAGCAGTTCTTC. This sequence encodes CASSLEGGYNEQFF.

Within the sample, this clone is large. This chain links TRBV9 with TRBJ1-1; D gene uncertain. The length of the CDR3 is 13 residues. CDR1 and CDR2 from the germline V gene are SGDLS and YYNGEE. Trimming shortened V by 3 bases and J by 3 bases, and 9 bases separated the two germline ends. In DNA form, the CDR3 reads TGTGCCAGCAGCGGAACTGAAGACACTGAAGCTTTCTTT. Translating gives CASSGTEDTEAFF.

The CDR3 bases are TGTGCCAGCAACCACTGGACAGGAAACACCGGGGAGCTGTTTTTT. Translation: CASNHWTGNTGELFF. The chain carries TRBV5-8 and TRBJ2-2; the match to TRBD1 covers 7 bases. This CDR3 has 15 residues. The V gene's germline CDR1 is SGHTS and CDR2 YDEGEE. Unmatched junction bases numbered 7, after V lost 6 bases and J lost 2 bases.

This clone appeared a single time. The rearrangement uses TRBV10-3 and TRBJ1-2, with 10 positions matching TRBD1. The germline V gene encodes CDR1 ENHRY and CDR2 SYGVKD. The CDR3 is made up of 15 amino acids. V lost 2 bases, J lost 4 bases, and 4 bases stayed unmatched. CDR3 in DNA: TGTGCCATCAGTGAGCGGACAGGGGGAGGCTATGGCTACACCTTC. Translated: CAISERTGGGYGYTF.

The chain couples TRBV7-3 to TRBJ2-2; tentatively, D is TRBD2 (6 bases). The CDR3 covers 14 residues. The germline V gene encodes CDR1 SGHTA and CDR2 FQGTGA. V lost 7 bases, J lost 6 bases, and 15 bases lay in between. The CDR3 DNA sequence: TGTGCCAGCACCATCTGGGGCGGGGCCGGGGAGCTGTTTTTT. Amino acids: CASTIWGGAGELFF.